Below, 22 T cell receptor beta chains from the same sample are listed, as sequenced in a study of cytomegalovirus exposure and HLA in healthy donors. A multiplex PCR was run with 60 Vbeta primers and 13 Jbeta primers. Data came from immunoSEQ multiplex PCR; TCRdb stores just in-frame clones and leaves some out. Here the sample spans around 150,000 clones, around 76% being singletons. The sequencing input was PBMCs. The source of these receptors is a man aged 35 to 55 in good health and CMV-seropositive.

This chain connects TRBV5-1 to TRBJ2-1, with unresolved D. Trimming removed 6 bases at V and 7 bases at J, with 14 bases between. This CDR3 contains 13 residues. The germline CDR1 and CDR2 sequences are SGHRS and YFSETQ. This chain's CDR3 is CASTPGRLNEQFF. The CDR3 nucleotides read TGCGCCAGCACCCCGGGTCGACTGAATGAGCAGTTCTTC.

The chain couples TRBV6-6 to TRBJ2-3; D is undetermined. Germline CDR1 is MNHNY and CDR2 is SVGAGI (reference sequence). The CDR3 extends over 13 amino acids. The germline V and J ends were trimmed by 0 bases and 3 bases, with 4 bases remaining between them. The CDR3 DNA reads TGTGCCAGCAGTTACTCTTCTACAGATACGCAGTATTTT. Translating it yields CASSYSSTDTQYF.

V and J are TRBV29-1 and TRBJ2-7, with 9 bases fitting TRBD1. Trimming cost V 4 bases and J 0 bases; bases outside gene matches: 4. The CDR3 loop spans 14 amino acids. Germline-derived CDR1 and CDR2 are SQVTM and ANQGSEA. The CDR3 sequence is CSVGRDRVSYEQYF. The CDR3 DNA follows: TGCAGCGTTGGTCGGGACAGGGTCTCCTACGAGCAGTACTTC.

The genes are TRBV27 and TRBJ1-1; D is unclear. There are 15 residues in the CDR3. The germline V gene has CDR1 MNHEY and CDR2 SMNVEV (reference sequence). Trimming pared 0 bases from V and 0 bases from J, leaving 8 bases between. CDR3 amino acids: CASSLSFRLNTEAFF. CDR3 nucleotides: TGTGCCAGCAGTTTATCGTTCAGGCTGAACACTGAAGCTTTCTTT.

In this sample, this clone turned up once. The rearrangement links TRBV5-6 to TRBJ2-7, with D maybe TRBD1 (6 bases). CDR3 size: 12 residues. From germline, CDR1 is SGHDT and CDR2 YYEEEE. V lost 4 bases to trimming and J lost 6 bases, with 11 bases between them. In nucleotides, the CDR3 is TGTGCCAGCAGCCCTCACAGGGCCGAGCAGTACTTC. Protein: CASSPHRAEQYF.

V is TRBV5-1 and J is TRBJ1-6, with TRBD1 as a possible D gene (5 bases). V was clipped by 7 bases and J by 6 bases, with 17 bases between them. This CDR3 has 15 residues. Per the germline V gene, CDR1 is SGHRS and CDR2 is YFSETQ. Here the CDR3 reads CASCPREGSNSPLHF. Here the CDR3 DNA reads TGCGCCAGCTGCCCGAGGGAGGGGAGTAATTCACCCCTCCACTTT.

A single count supports this clone. V gene TRBV1 combines with J gene TRBJ1-5; the table's D call of TRBD1 was not tested on the DNA. TRBV1 is a pseudogene. The CDR3 is 17 residues long. CDR3 DNA sequence: TGCACCAGCAGCCAAGATGGGACAGGTTGTCGATCGGAGCCCCAGCATTTT. It translates to CTSSQDGTGCRSEPQHF.

The chain carries TRBV19 and TRBJ1-2; a weak D match, TRBD1 (5 bases). V was shortened by 7 bases and J by 2 bases, with 17 bases between the two germline ends. The CDR3 is 15 residues long. CDR1 is LNHDA and CDR2 is SQIVND in the germline V gene (reference sequence). The CDR3 bases are TGTGCCAGTACCAACGGGGGGAGTCGGAACTATGGCTACACCTTC. This sequence encodes CASTNGGSRNYGYTF.

This chain uses TRBV18 with TRBJ2-5; TRBD1 matches 10 bases. V was clipped by 2 bases and J by 10 bases; unmatched bases: 10. This CDR3 is built from 15 residues. Germline V gene data show CDR1 as KGHSH and CDR2 as LQKENI. The CDR3 DNA reads TGTGCCAGCTCACCAATCGCGGGACAGGGGAGTGGCCAGTACTTC. Translation gives CASSPIAGQGSGQYF.

CDR3 sequence: CASSVGPGQGADGYTF. The CDR3 DNA follows: TGTGCCAGCAGCGTAGGGCCGGGACAGGGGGCGGATGGCTACACCTTC. This rearrangement joins TRBV9 to TRBJ1-2; 12 bases fit TRBD1. The CDR3 has 16 amino acids. Looked up from germline, CDR1 is SGDLS and CDR2 is YYNGEE. Unmatched junction bases numbered 6, after V lost 0 bases and J lost 6 bases. Filled out from reference TRBV9 and TRBJ1-2, the complete variable domain reads DSGVTQTPKHLITATGQRVTLRCSPRSGDLSVYWYQQSLDQGLQFLIQYYNGEERAKGNILERFSAQQFPDLHSELNLSSLELGDSALYFCASSVGPGQGADGYTFGSGTRLTVV.

The rearrangement joins TRBV9 to TRBJ2-1; D not resolved. The V end lost 1 base, the J end lost 0 bases, and 14 bases lay between the germline ends. The V gene's germline CDR1 is SGDLS and CDR2 YYNGEE. The CDR3 is 17 residues long. The CDR3 loop is CASSVYPYSSSYNEQFF. CDR3 nucleotide sequence: TGTGCCAGCAGCGTATATCCGTACTCAAGCTCCTACAATGAGCAGTTCTTC.

CDR3 DNA: TGCGCCAGCAGCACCTACAGGGCCTCCTACAATGAGCAGTTCTTC. Its translation is CASSTYRASYNEQFF. J is TRBJ2-1 and V is TRBV5-1, with D possibly matching TRBD1 (6 bases). Germline V gene sequence: CDR1 SGHRS, CDR2 YFSETQ. The CDR3 has 15 residues. The V and J ends lost 4 bases and 0 bases respectively, with 11 bases between them.

This clone appeared a few times. This sequence joins TRBV4-2 and TRBJ1-2, with D unresolved. Germline CDR1 is LGHNA and CDR2 is YNFKEQ. V dropped 4 bases and J dropped 3 bases, with 12 bases sitting between them. This CDR3 region has 14 residues. As DNA, the CDR3 is TGTGCCAGCAGCCCCCCGAGCGGCGACTATGGCTACACCTTC. It yields the protein CASSPPSGDYGYTF.

About this clone: This CDR3 is missing its conserved last phenylalanine or tryptophan, likely due to a read error. The V call is TRBV18, the J call TRBJ1-1; D is unresolved. CDR1 is KGHSH and CDR2 is LQKENI in the germline V gene. Trimming left V 8 bases short and J 3 bases short, with 13 bases between. The CDR3 covers 13 residues. The CDR3 DNA reads TGTGCCAGCGCGACCGGGCCGGACACTGAAGCTTTCCTT. It encodes CASATGPDTEAFL.

The DNA for the CDR3 is TGTGCCAGCAGCTTCGGGGGTACACTAGCCAAAAACATTCAGTACTTC. Its translation is CASSFGGTLAKNIQYF. The chain carries TRBV5-4 and TRBJ2-4, with a possible D match to TRBD2 (6 bases). Germline V gene sequence: CDR1 SGHNT, CDR2 YYREEE (reference sequence). V was clipped by 2 bases and J by 0 bases, with 12 bases between them. The CDR3 sequence is 16 residues long.

The J gene is TRBJ1-3, the V gene TRBV4-3; the D is unclear. The CDR3 is 19 amino acids. Between the trimmed V and J ends, which lost 1 base and 3 bases, there was a span of 22 bases. Per the germline V gene, CDR1 is LGHNA and CDR2 is YSLEER. The CDR3 nucleotides read TGCGCCAGCAGCCAAGTCGTTTTCGGCGGAGGCGGCCTTGGAAACACCATATATTTT. As protein: CASSQVVFGGGGLGNTIYF.

This clone was counted between two and nine times. The V and J genes are TRBV5-1 and TRBJ1-1, with 8 positions matching TRBD1. Trimming removed 4 bases from V and 5 bases from J; junction bases left unmatched: 7. Per germline, CDR1 SGHRS and CDR2 YFSETQ. This CDR3 contains 14 residues. Here the CDR3 reads CASSPHRQGTEAFF. DNA of the CDR3: TGCGCCAGCAGCCCCCACCGACAGGGGACTGAAGCTTTCTTT.

This rearrangement joins TRBV7-3 to TRBJ2-1, with a tentative D call TRBD1 (5 bases). There are 13 residues in the CDR3. The germline CDR1 and CDR2 sequences are SGHTA and FQGTGA. The V and J ends lost 4 bases and 4 bases respectively, with 8 bases between them. CDR3 sequence (DNA): TGTGCCAGCAGCTGGACAAGTTACAATGAGCAGTTCTTC. It yields the protein CASSWTSYNEQFF.

This clone occurred a few times. The chain recombines TRBV6-4 with TRBJ2-1; 12 bases are a match to TRBD2. The CDR3 has 17 amino acids. Per the germline V gene, CDR1 is MRHNA and CDR2 is SNTAGT. The ends lost 4 bases at V and 9 bases at J; junction bases unmatched: 13. The CDR3 region has the DNA TGTGCCAGCAGTGGCCAAACCCTAGCGGGGGGGCCGGGTGAGCAGTTCTTC. Its translation is CASSGQTLAGGPGEQFF.

The chain joins TRBV5-1 to TRBJ1-2, with 7 positions matching TRBD1. CDR1 is SGHRS and CDR2 is YFSETQ in the germline V gene. Trimming took 0 bases from V and 4 from J; bases not matched to a gene: 6. This CDR3 has 15 amino acids. The CDR3 is CASSLATGVGYGYTF. Here the CDR3 DNA reads TGCGCCAGCAGCTTGGCAACAGGGGTTGGCTATGGCTACACCTTC.

V and J are TRBV9 and TRBJ1-1; 7 bases are a match to TRBD1. The V gene end was trimmed by 3 bases and the J gene end by 1 base; junction bases not matched to a gene: 3. Germline V CDR1 and CDR2: SGDLS, YYNGEE. This CDR3 comprises 14 residues. The CDR3 DNA reads as TGTGCCAGCAGCGAGAAGGGGGCGAACACTGAAGCTTTCTTT. Amino acid sequence: CASSEKGANTEAFF. The variable domain in full, with the rest retrieved from reference TRBV9 and TRBJ1-1, is DSGVTQTPKHLITATGQRVTLRCSPRSGDLSVYWYQQSLDQGLQFLIQYYNGEERAKGNILERFSAQQFPDLHSELNLSSLELGDSALYFCASSEKGANTEAFFGQGTRLTVV.

V is TRBV4-2 and J is TRBJ2-7; a weak D match, TRBD2 (5 bases). The CDR3 sequence is 15 residues long. CDR1 and CDR2 from the germline V gene are LGHNA and YNFKEQ. Between the trimmed V and J ends, which lost 3 bases and 4 bases, there was a span of 16 bases. Here the CDR3 reads CASSQTGIGEYEQYF. The DNA for the CDR3 is TGTGCCAGCAGCCAGACCGGGATAGGAGAATACGAGCAGTACTTC.